These 13 T cell receptor beta chains were all obtained from the same sample, sequenced in a study of T cell responses to AZD1222 COVID-19 vaccine. TCRdb keeps only in-frame clones here, not all; method: immunoSEQ multiplex PCR. The sample contains 120,000 to 150,000 clones, under 95% of which appear only once. The specimen comprised peripheral blood, sampled on day 0 of AZD1222 vaccination. The receptors shown here come from an adult in good health.

The chain carries TRBV29-1 and TRBJ2-1; 7 bases agree with TRBD1. This CDR3 has 14 residues. Per germline, CDR1 SQVTM and CDR2 ANQGSEA. V shed 8 bases, J shed 3 bases, and the junction held 10 bases outside the gene matches. CDR3 sequence (DNA): TGCAGCACCCGCCGGGACAGCCTCTACAATGAGCAGTTCTTC. Protein: CSTRRDSLYNEQFF.

This rearrangement joins TRBV7-9 to TRBJ2-3, with D possibly TRBD1 on 5 matching bases. CDR3 length: 17 amino acids. Trimming removed 1 base at V and 2 bases at J, with 16 bases between. Germline V CDR1 and CDR2: SEHNR, FQNEAQ (reference sequence). The CDR3 protein is CASSLVIGALYTDTQYF. As DNA, the CDR3 is TGTGCCAGCAGCTTAGTCATAGGGGCGCTTTACACAGATACGCAGTATTTT.

This chain uses TRBV5-1 with TRBJ2-5; a weak D match, TRBD1 (6 bases). This CDR3 comprises 14 residues. Trimming removed 4 bases at V and 5 bases at J, with 15 bases between. CDR1 is SGHRS and CDR2 is YFSETQ in the germline V gene. The CDR3 is CASSTEQGTETQYF. CDR3 DNA sequence: TGCGCCAGCAGCACTGAACAGGGAACGGAGACCCAGTACTTC.

The chain employs TRBV18 and TRBJ1-2, with a possible D match to TRBD1 (6 bases). In germline, CDR1 is KGHSH, CDR2 LQKENI. This CDR3 has 16 amino acids. V dropped 2 bases and J dropped 4 bases, with 17 bases sitting between them. The CDR3 loop reads CASSPTSQGLSYGYTF. In DNA, the CDR3 is TGTGCCAGCTCACCAACTTCACAGGGATTATCCTATGGCTACACCTTC.

The CDR3 region has the DNA TGCGCCAGCAGCCAGTCTCTGGGGGATACGCAGTATTTT. Protein product: CASSQSLGDTQYF. The chain carries TRBV4-3 and TRBJ2-3; D gene unclear. Trimming stripped 3 bases from V and 6 bases from J, with 10 bases between. This CDR3 is 13 amino acids long. Looked up from germline, CDR1 is LGHNA and CDR2 is YSLEER.

The V gene is TRBV5-1, the J gene TRBJ1-5; D not resolved. Germline V gene lookup returns CDR1 SGHRS and CDR2 YFSETQ. Trimming stripped 5 bases from V and 5 bases from J, with 11 bases between. The CDR3 extends over 13 amino acids. The CDR3 region has the DNA TGCGCCAGCAGAAGTGACCCGGATCAGCCCCAGCATTTT. This encodes CASRSDPDQPQHF.

This clone was seen just once. The V gene is TRBV19, the J gene TRBJ1-3, with D perhaps TRBD1 (5 bases). Germline V gene data show CDR1 as LNHDA and CDR2 as SQIVND (reference sequence). With 4 bases removed from V and 0 bases from J, the gap between germline ends came to 10 bases. This CDR3 has 15 residues. CDR3 amino acids: CASSTTQDSGNTIYF. Here the CDR3 DNA reads TGTGCCAGTAGTACAACACAGGACTCTGGAAACACCATATATTTT.

This clone was counted a few times. This chain joins TRBV7-2 and TRBJ2-7; D is uncertain. V gave up 3 bases and J gave up 3 bases, with 6 bases separating them. Germline CDR1 is SGHTA and CDR2 is FQGNSA. The CDR3 is 12 amino acids. This chain's CDR3 is CASSFTGYEQYF. CDR3 nucleotides: TGTGCCAGCAGCTTCACCGGCTACGAGCAGTACTTC.

The gene calls are TRBV19 and TRBJ2-2, with 7 bases fitting TRBD2. Germline CDR1 LNHDA, CDR2 SQIVND (reference sequence). The CDR3 covers 14 residues. V dropped 10 bases and J dropped 1; count of bases not matched to a gene: 6. Here the CDR3 DNA reads TGTGCCATAAGGGCTAGCGGGAACACCGGGGAGCTGTTTTTT. It codes for CAIRASGNTGELFF.

The V and J genes are TRBV19 and TRBJ1-2; D is uncertain. Germline V CDR1 and CDR2: LNHDA, SQIVND (reference sequence). V lost 5 bases and J lost 0, with 10 bases in between. This CDR3 has 14 amino acids. The CDR3 sequence is CASSSTFANYGYTF. The CDR3 region has the DNA TGTGCCAGTAGTTCTACGTTTGCTAACTATGGCTACACCTTC.

V is TRBV5-1 and J is TRBJ2-3; D unclear. The V gene's germline CDR1 is SGHRS and CDR2 YFSETQ. Between the trimmed V and J ends, which lost 1 base and 6 bases, there was a span of 3 bases. The CDR3 is made up of 11 amino acids. The CDR3 DNA sequence: TGCGCCAGCAGCTTGTGGGATACGCAGTATTTT. Translation: CASSLWDTQYF.

This chain connects TRBV27 to TRBJ2-1, with D perhaps matching TRBD1 (6 bases). V gave up 5 bases and J gave up 4 bases, with 9 bases separating them. The germline CDR1 and CDR2 sequences are MNHEY and SMNVEV (reference sequence). This CDR3 is 13 amino acids long. CDR3 in DNA: TGTGCCAGCAGTGTAGACAGGTACAATGAGCAGTTCTTC. This encodes CASSVDRYNEQFF.

The chain joins TRBV12-3 or TRBV12-4 to TRBJ2-2, with D unclear. The CDR3 totals 13 residues. Between the trimmed V and J ends, which lost 5 bases and 5 bases, there was a span of 9 bases. DNA for the CDR3: TGTGCCAGCAGTCCCCACTATACCGGGGAGCTGTTTTTT. It specifies CASSPHYTGELFF.